What follows describes a single T cell receptor beta chain. Its cognate antigen is unknown. The study sequenced TCR beta in blood CD8+ and CD4+ T cells. This sample was included in a study of CD8 T cells in Susac syndrome. Study results and limitations: Regarding the TCR sequencing and HLA analysis, the study admitted that a relatively small number of individuals were involved.

The germline V gene encodes CDR1 LNHDA and CDR2 SQIVND (reference sequence). Trimming removed 7 bases at V and 4 bases at J, with 16 bases between. The CDR3 has 14 residues. With random hexamers, reverse transcription was performed on about 0.5 to 1 ug of RNA. It was immunoSEQ multiplex PCR that amplified TCR beta CDR3 across 54 Vbeta and 13 Jbeta. TCRdb reanalysed the immunoSEQ multiplex PCR reads using MiXCR and keeps one entry per CDR3 protein. In the table there are 95,000 to 150,000 distinct CDR3 sequences, 90% to 95% of which are singletons. This clonotype originated in a human donor in good health. Sequencing was performed on CD4+ T cells from PBMCs. This chain uses TRBV19 with TRBJ1-2; tentatively, D is TRBD1 (5 bases). The CDR3 region has the DNA TGTGCCAGTAACCGGGACCGTCAGTTCTATGGCTACACCTTC. Translating gives CASNRDRQFYGYTF.